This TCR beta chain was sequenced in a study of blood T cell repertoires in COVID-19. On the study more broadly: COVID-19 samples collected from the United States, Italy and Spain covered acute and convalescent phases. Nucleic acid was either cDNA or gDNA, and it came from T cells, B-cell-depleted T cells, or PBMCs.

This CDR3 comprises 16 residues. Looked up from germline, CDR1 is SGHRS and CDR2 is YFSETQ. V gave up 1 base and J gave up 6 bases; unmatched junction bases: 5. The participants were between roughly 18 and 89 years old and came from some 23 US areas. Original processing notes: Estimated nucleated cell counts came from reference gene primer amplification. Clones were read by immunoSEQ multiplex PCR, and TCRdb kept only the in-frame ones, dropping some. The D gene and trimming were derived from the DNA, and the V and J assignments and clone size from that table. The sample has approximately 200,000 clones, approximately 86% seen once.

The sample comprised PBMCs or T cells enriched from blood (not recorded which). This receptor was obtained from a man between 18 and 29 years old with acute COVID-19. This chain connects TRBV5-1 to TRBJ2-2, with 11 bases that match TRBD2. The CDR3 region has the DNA TGCGCCAGCAGCTTGACTAGCGGGAGTATCTCCGGGGAGCTGTTTTTT. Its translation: CASSLTSGSISGELFF.